Below are 11 T cell receptor beta chains sequenced from a single sample in a study of shared clonotypes between healthy human individuals. The data were produced by immunoSEQ multiplex PCR, yet TCRdb's version contains in-frame clones alone and is incomplete. The sample lists 700,000 to 950,000 clones; approximately 96% were seen once. CD45RO negativity and positive selection for CCR7 defined naive CD8 cells, a population that excluded terminally differentiated effector memory CD45RA+ cells. The sample taken for sequencing was naive CD8+ T cells sorted from blood. These receptors originate from a young man in good health.

V usage is TRBV4-1 and J usage is TRBJ1-2; D remains ambiguous. The V end lost 0 bases, the J end lost 4 bases, and 6 bases lay between the germline ends. Germline V gives CDR1 MGHRA, CDR2 YSYEKL. This CDR3 spans 13 amino acids. The CDR3 here is CASSQDRVYGYTF. The CDR3 DNA reads TGCGCCAGCAGCCAAGATAGGGTCTATGGCTACACCTTC.

This clone turned up a few times. The V call is TRBV29-1, the J call TRBJ2-2, with D possibly being TRBD1 (5 bases). V shed 2 bases and J shed 5 bases, with 9 bases lying between them. This CDR3 comprises 13 residues. The germline V gene encodes CDR1 SQVTM and CDR2 ANQGSEA. The CDR3: CSVEYHRTGELFF. Here the CDR3 DNA reads TGCAGCGTTGAATACCACAGGACCGGGGAGCTGTTTTTT.

The gene calls are TRBV7-9 and TRBJ2-3, with no clear D. Germline V CDR1 and CDR2: SEHNR, FQNEAQ (reference sequence). CDR3 size: 9 residues. V shed 10 bases and J shed 5 bases, with 4 bases lying between them. The CDR3 here is CATLDTQYF. In nucleotides, the CDR3 is TGTGCCACCTTAGATACGCAGTATTTT. Combining the CDR3 with reference TRBV7-9 and TRBJ2-3 gives the whole variable domain DTGVSQNPRHKITKRGQNVTFRCDPISEHNRLYWYRQTLGQGPEFLTYFQNEAQLEKSRLLSDRFSAERPKGSFSTLEIQRTEQGDSAMYLCATLDTQYFGPGTRLTVL.

The chain has TRBV7-8 and TRBJ2-1; 9 nucleotides line up with TRBD2. Germline trimming cut 5 bases from V and 6 bases from J; bases unmatched to any gene: 11. Germline V gives CDR1 SGHVS, CDR2 FQNEAQ. The CDR3 contains 16 residues. The CDR3 bases are TGTGCCAGCAGCCTCCGCGGGAGGGCCGACGTCAATGAGCAGTTCTTC. Translated, it gives CASSLRGRADVNEQFF.

The chain links TRBV28 to TRBJ2-1; 11 nucleotides agree with TRBD2. J gave up 6 bases and V 6 bases, and 7 bases lay outside the gene matches. Looked up from germline, CDR1 is MDHEN and CDR2 is SYDVKM. The CDR3 totals 15 residues. The CDR3 DNA reads TGTGCCAGCAGAATAAAGACTAGCGGGGTCAATGAGCAGTTCTTC. It yields the protein CASRIKTSGVNEQFF.

The chain couples TRBV7-9 to TRBJ1-2; D uncertain. Trimming removed 6 bases at V and 1 base at J, with 15 bases between. The CDR3 length is 15 residues. Per the germline V gene, CDR1 is SEHNR and CDR2 is FQNEAQ (reference sequence). The CDR3 DNA sequence: TGTGCCAGCAGGGCTGACTCCTCCTTTAACTATGGCTACACCTTC. Amino acid sequence: CASRADSSFNYGYTF.

This rearrangement joins TRBV29-1 to TRBJ2-3; D not resolved. The CDR3 is 12 residues long. Germline CDR1 SQVTM, CDR2 ANQGSEA. V shed 3 bases and J shed 1 base, with 5 bases lying between them. The CDR3 region has the DNA TGCAGCGTTGATCAGGGCACAGATACGCAGTATTTT. Amino acids: CSVDQGTDTQYF.

The chain uses TRBV6-5 and TRBJ1-1; a possible D gene is TRBD1 (6 bases). V lost 2 bases, J lost 8 bases, and 18 bases lay in between. Per germline, CDR1 MNHEY and CDR2 SVGAGI. CDR3 length: 15 residues. The CDR3 DNA is TGTGCCAGCAGTTACGGGGTGACAGGAACTGTCGAAGCTTTCTTT. Translating it yields CASSYGVTGTVEAFF.

The chain carries TRBV7-8 and TRBJ2-7, with TRBD1 as a possible D gene (7 bases). V lost 6 bases and J lost 2, with 11 bases in between. The germline V gene encodes CDR1 SGHVS and CDR2 FQNEAQ. The CDR3 covers 13 residues. CDR3 sequence: CASRRDSAYEQYF. The CDR3 DNA is TGTGCCAGCAGGCGGGACAGCGCCTACGAGCAGTACTTC.

The chain joins TRBV7-9 to TRBJ1-5; D perhaps matches TRBD1 (6 bases). V dropped 7 bases and J dropped 6 bases, with 13 bases sitting between them. The CDR3 length is 13 residues. Germline V gives CDR1 SEHNR, CDR2 FQNEAQ (reference sequence). As DNA, the CDR3 is TGTGCCAGCAACGAGGGGGGTGGTCAGCCCCAGCATTTT. As protein: CASNEGGGQPQHF.

A word on this clone: The sample carries other DNA sequences with the same CDR3. The chain joins TRBV29-1 to TRBJ2-1; 9 positions agree with TRBD2. The CDR3 has 13 residues. Germline V gene data show CDR1 as SQVTM and CDR2 as ANQGSEA. Trimming cost V 6 bases and J 3 bases; bases outside gene matches: 3. The CDR3 sequence: CSVVLAGYNEQFF. DNA of the CDR3: TGCAGCGTGGTACTAGCGGGCTACAATGAGCAGTTCTTC.